This TCR beta chain appears in the sequencing data of a study of metastatic and nonmetastatic thyroid tumors. Study-level findings and limits: For both blood and tumor, malignant thyroid tumors reportedly showed significantly higher TCR beta diversity than benign nodules did.

Germline CDR1 reads LNHDA; CDR2 reads SQIVND (reference sequence). CDR3 length equals 14 residues. Trimming cost V 5 bases and J 6 bases; bases outside gene matches: 8. Prior to thyroid surgery, none of the patients had received any treatment. In this sample, this clone turned up a few times. Antigen unknown. From the PCR reads, TCRdb re-called clones with MiXCR. The data show roughly 14,000 clones, 32% seen once. The sample taken for sequencing was tumor tissue. The gene calls are TRBV19 and TRBJ2-7, with 9 bases lining up with TRBD1. This TCR was recovered from a female donor with papillary thyroid cancer or a benign thyroid nodule (not recorded which). Some clones in this sample may be carry-over from other donors' samples. In DNA, the CDR3 is TGTGCCAGTAGTCCCCGGGACAGGGTTTTCGAGCAGTACTTC. Encoded protein: CASSPRDRVFEQYF.